This T cell receptor beta chain was obtained from a study of vaccination effects on CD4 cells after COVID-19. Overall study: Post-vaccine samples followed the second dose by a median of 72 days.

V dropped 5 bases and J dropped 1 base, with 8 bases sitting between them. From germline, CDR1 is MNHNY and CDR2 SVGAGI (reference sequence). There are 13 residues in the CDR3. Using viral peptide pools, the ViraFEST assay grew out antigen-specific CD4+ T cells prior to sequencing. Scientists isolated CD4+ T cells after a roughly nine-day culture period ended. Participants completed two doses of the BNT162b2 or mRNA-1273 vaccine. Vaccine recipients had no previous SARS-CoV-2 infection; their nucleocapsid antibodies were negative. Around 2.1 million PBMC per well were cultured with around 9.1 IU/ml IL-2 and 7.5 to 10 ug/ml peptides. Remarks on this clone: Antigen unknown.

The assay was immunoSEQ multiplex PCR, and TCRdb's table has in-frame clones only and misses some. The table lists 20,000 to 30,000 clones, 69% of them singletons. Broader study findings: Both infection-induced and vaccine-induced clones contracted markedly at late post-vaccination timepoints.

The sequencing here drew on CD4+ T cells from PBMCs cultured with SARS-CoV-2 spike peptides, taken after COVID-19 vaccination. This receptor was taken from a human donor who received a COVID-19 vaccine. The chain is built from TRBV6-6 and TRBJ1-1; D is unclear. As DNA, the CDR3 is TGTGCCAGCAGTCCCCCAGGGAACACTGAAGCTTTCTTT. This sequence encodes CASSPPGNTEAFF.